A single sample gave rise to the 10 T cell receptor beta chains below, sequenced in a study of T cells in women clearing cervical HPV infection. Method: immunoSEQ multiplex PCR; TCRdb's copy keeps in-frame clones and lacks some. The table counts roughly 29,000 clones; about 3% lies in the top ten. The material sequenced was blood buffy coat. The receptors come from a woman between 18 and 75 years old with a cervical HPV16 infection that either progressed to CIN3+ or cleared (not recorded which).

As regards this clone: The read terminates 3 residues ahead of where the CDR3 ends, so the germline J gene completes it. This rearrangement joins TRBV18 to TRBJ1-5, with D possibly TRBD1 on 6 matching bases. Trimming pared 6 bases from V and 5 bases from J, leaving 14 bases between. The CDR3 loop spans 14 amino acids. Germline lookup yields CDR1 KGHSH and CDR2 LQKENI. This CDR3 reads CASSLRGSDQPQHF. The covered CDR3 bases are TGTGCCAGCTCCCTCAGGGGAAGTGATCAGCCC.

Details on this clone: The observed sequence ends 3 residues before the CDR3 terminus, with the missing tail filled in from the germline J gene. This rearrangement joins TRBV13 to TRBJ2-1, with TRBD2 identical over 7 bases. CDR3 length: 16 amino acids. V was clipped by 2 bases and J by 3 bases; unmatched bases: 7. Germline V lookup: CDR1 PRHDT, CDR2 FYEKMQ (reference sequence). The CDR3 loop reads CASSLMSASGYNEQFF. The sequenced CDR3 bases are TGTGCCAGCAGCTTAATGTCGGCTAGCGGCTACAATGAG.

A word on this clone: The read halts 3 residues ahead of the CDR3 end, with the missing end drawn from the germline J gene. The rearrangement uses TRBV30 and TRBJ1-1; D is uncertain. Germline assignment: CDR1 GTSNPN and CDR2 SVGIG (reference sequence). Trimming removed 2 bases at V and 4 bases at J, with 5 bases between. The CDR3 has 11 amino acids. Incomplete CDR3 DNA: TGTGCCTGGAGTCCCCGCACTGAA. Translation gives CAWSPRTE. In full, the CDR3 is CAWSPRTEAFF.

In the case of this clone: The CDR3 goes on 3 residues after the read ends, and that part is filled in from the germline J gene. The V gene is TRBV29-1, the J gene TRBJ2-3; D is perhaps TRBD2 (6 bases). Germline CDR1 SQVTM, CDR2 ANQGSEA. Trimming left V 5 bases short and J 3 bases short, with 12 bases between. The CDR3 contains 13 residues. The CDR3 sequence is CSVHPGETDTQYF. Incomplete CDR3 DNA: TGCAGCGTTCACCCGGGGGAGACAGATACG.

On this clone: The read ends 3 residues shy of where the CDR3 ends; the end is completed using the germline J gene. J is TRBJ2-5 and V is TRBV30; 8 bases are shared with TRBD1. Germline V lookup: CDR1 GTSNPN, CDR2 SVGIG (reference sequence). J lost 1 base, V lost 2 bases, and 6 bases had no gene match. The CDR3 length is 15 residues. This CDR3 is CAWSRAGGPQETQYF. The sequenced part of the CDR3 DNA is TGTGCCTGGAGTAGGGCAGGGGGCCCCCAAGAGACC.

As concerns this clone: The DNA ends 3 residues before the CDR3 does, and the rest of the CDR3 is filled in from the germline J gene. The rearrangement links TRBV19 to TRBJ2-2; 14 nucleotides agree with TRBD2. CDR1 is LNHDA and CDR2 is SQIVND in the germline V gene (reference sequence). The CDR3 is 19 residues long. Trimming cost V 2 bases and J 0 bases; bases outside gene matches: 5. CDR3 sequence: CASSILGLAGASNTGELFF. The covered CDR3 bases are TGTGCCAGTAGTATATTGGGACTAGCGGGGGCTTCGAACACCGGGGAG.

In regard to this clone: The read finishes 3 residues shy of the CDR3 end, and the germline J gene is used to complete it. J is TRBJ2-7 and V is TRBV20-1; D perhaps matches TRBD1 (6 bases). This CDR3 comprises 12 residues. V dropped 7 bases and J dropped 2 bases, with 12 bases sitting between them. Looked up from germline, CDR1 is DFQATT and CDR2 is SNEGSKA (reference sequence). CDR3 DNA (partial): TGCAGTGTCGGACAGACCGCCTACGAG. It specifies CSVGQTAYE. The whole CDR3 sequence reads CSVGQTAYEQYF.

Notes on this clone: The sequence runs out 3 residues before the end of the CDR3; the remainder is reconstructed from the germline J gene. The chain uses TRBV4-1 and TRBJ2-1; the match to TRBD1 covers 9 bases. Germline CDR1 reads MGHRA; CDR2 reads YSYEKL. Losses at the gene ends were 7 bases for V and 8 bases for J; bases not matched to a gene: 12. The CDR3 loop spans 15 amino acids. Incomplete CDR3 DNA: TGCGCCAGCACATCCCGGGACAGGGTTTTTGATGAG. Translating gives CASTSRDRVFDE. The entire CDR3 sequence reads CASTSRDRVFDEQFF.

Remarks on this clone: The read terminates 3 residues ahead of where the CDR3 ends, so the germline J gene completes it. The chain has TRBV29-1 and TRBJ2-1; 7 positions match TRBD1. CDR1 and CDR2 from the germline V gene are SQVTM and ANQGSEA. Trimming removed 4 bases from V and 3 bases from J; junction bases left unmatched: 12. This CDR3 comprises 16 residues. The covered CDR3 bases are TGCAGCGTTGGCGGGTGGGGCAGGGGGAGCTACAATGAG. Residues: CSVGGWGRGSYNE. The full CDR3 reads CSVGGWGRGSYNEQFF.

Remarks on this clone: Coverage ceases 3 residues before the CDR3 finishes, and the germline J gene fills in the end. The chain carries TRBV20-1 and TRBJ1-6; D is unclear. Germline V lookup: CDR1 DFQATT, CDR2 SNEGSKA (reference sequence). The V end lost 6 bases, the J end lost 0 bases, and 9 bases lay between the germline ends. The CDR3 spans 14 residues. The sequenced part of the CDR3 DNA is TGCAGTGCAAGCGCAAGCTCCTATAATTCACCC. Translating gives CSASASSYNSP. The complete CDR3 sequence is CSASASSYNSPLHF.